This T cell receptor beta chain was identified in a study of T cell changes during pregnancy in multiple sclerosis. TCRdb's copy holds only in-frame clones and misses some; the assay was immunoSEQ multiplex PCR. Of 65,000 to 75,000 clones in the sample, under 95% were seen once. The input for sequencing was peripheral blood, taken in the third trimester of pregnancy. The origin of this receptor is a female donor in good health, enrolled as a control in a pregnancy study.

CDR3 amino acids: CASSFGQPQHF. In nucleotides, the CDR3 is TGTGCCAGCAGCTTCGGTCAGCCCCAGCATTTT. The chain employs TRBV7-3 and TRBJ1-5; D gene unclear. Trimming removed 3 bases from V and 6 bases from J, with 3 bases in between. This CDR3 contains 11 residues. The germline V gene has CDR1 SGHTA and CDR2 FQGTGA. The full variable domain, its missing parts supplied by reference TRBV7-3 and TRBJ1-5, is GAGVSQTPSNKVTEKGKYVELRCDPISGHTALYWYRQSLGQGPEFLIYFQGTGAADDSGLPNDRFFAVRPEGSVSTLKIQRTERGDSAVYLCASSFGQPQHFGDGTRLSIL.